Listed below are T cell receptor beta chains from one sample, sequenced in a study of T cells in Graves' hyperthyroidism and ophthalmopathy. TCRdb re-derived calls from the multiplex PCR reads in MiXCR, one entry per CDR3 protein. The data show approximately 690,000 distinct CDR3 sequences, with about 14% seen just once and around an eighth held by the top ten. Sequencing input: blood. These receptors all stem from a woman aged 45-59 years with Graves' ophthalmopathy. Each CDR3 is given with its conserved first and last residue. Each record gives: V gene, D gene, CDR3 length, J gene, clone size, CDR3 DNA, CDR3 protein. A D gene is named only where the DNA matches it firmly. Expanded clones get a size class; other rows say once, few or many, or leave the size out.

>TRBV28|.|15|TRBJ2-7|many
TGTGCCAGCAAGTCCCAATTTACGGGGACGGAAGAGCAGTACTTC
CASKSQFTGTEEQYF
>TRBV10-3|TRBD1|13|TRBJ1-1|many
TGTGCCATCAGGAGGCAGGGGGCACCTGAAGCTTTCTTT
CAIRRQGAPEAFF
>TRBV7-9|TRBD1|13|TRBJ1-1|.
TGTGCCAGCAGTCGGGACAGCGTCTTTGAAGCTTTCTTT
CASSRDSVFEAFF
>TRBV7-2|TRBD2|18|TRBJ2-3|.
TGTGCCAGCAGCTTGGGGAGCGGGAGACGGTGGTTCCCAGATACGCAGTATTTT
CASSLGSGRRWFPDTQYF
>TRBV6-1|.|15|TRBJ2-1|few
TGTGCCAGCATGGACCAATTGTACTCCTACAATGAGCAGTTCTTC
CASMDQLYSYNEQFF
>TRBV27|TRBD2|13|TRBJ2-1|few
TGTGCCATCAGGACTAGCGGGTACAATGAGCAGTTCTTC
CAIRTSGYNEQFF
>TRBV14|.|14|TRBJ2-7|.
TGTGCCAGCAGCCTCGACAGCGGGTCCTACGAGCAGTACTTC
CASSLDSGSYEQYF
>TRBV20-1|TRBD2|13|TRBJ2-5|.
TGCAGTGCAGTGACTAGCGGGACAGAGACCCAGTACTTC
CSAVTSGTETQYF
>TRBV7-2|.|13|TRBJ1-5|many
TGTGCCAGCAGCCCTCGTGGGGTTCAGCCCCAGCATTTT
CASSPRGVQPQHF
>TRBV5-1|.|15|TRBJ2-3|many
TGCGCCAGCAGCTTTCAAACAGGTCCCACAGATACGCAGTATTTT
CASSFQTGPTDTQYF
>TRBV18|.|14|TRBJ2-7|many
TGTGCCAGCTCACCACCGCAATCATCCTACGAGCAGTACTTC
CASSPPQSSYEQYF
>TRBV20-1|TRBD1|15|TRBJ1-5|few
TGCAGTGCTAGAGGGACAGGGGGGGTGAATCAGCCCCAGCATTTT
CSARGTGGVNQPQHF
>TRBV6-2/TRBV6-3|.|12|TRBJ2-1|.
TGTGCCAGCAAAGGACTACCGCCTGAGCAGTTCTTC
CASKGLPPEQFF
>TRBV19|.|13|TRBJ1-6|few
TGTGCCAGTCAGACAGATAATAATTCACCCCTCCACTTT
CASQTDNNSPLHF
>TRBV12-3/TRBV12-4|.|15|TRBJ1-6|.
TGTGCCAGCAGCCGACATGACAGACCTAATTCACCCCTCCACTTT
CASSRHDRPNSPLHF
>TRBV30|.|14|TRBJ2-2|many
TGTGCCTGGGGGGACGTCCCGAACACCGGGGAGCTGTTTTTT
CAWGDVPNTGELFF
>TRBV27|TRBD2|16|TRBJ2-1|few
TGTGCCAGCAGTTTATTTCGGCGGGAGGGGTCCAATGAGCAGTTCTTC
CASSLFRREGSNEQFF
>TRBV29-1|.|13|TRBJ2-5|.
TGCAGCGTTGTTCCGAAAGGGGGAGAGACCCAGTACTTC
CSVVPKGGETQYF
>TRBV7-2|.|13|TRBJ2-3|few
TGTGCCAGCAGCTTACCGAACGGTGATACGCAGTATTTT
CASSLPNGDTQYF
>TRBV28|.|14|TRBJ2-4|.
TGTGCCAGCAGCCAGTTCGGCCAGGGTCACATTCAGTACTTC
CASSQFGQGHIQYF
>TRBV18|.|15|TRBJ1-2|many
TGTGCCAGCTCACCGACACCGGACAACCTCTATGGCTACACCTTC
CASSPTPDNLYGYTF
>TRBV6-2/TRBV6-3|.|14|TRBJ1-1|many
TGTGCCAGCAGTTACTCGAGGAAGAACACTGAAGCTTTCTTT
CASSYSRKNTEAFF
>TRBV30|.|14|TRBJ2-6|many
TGTGCCTGGAGTCGAGGGGCTGGGGCCAACGTCCTGACTTTC
CAWSRGAGANVLTF
>TRBV13|.|15|TRBJ2-1|many
TGTGCCAGCAGCACCTGGACAGCAATTAACAATGAGCAGTTCTTC
CASSTWTAINNEQFF
>TRBV5-1|TRBD2|15|TRBJ2-7|.
TGCGCCAGCAGCCTCGGGACTAGCGATTCCTACGAGCAGTACTTC
CASSLGTSDSYEQYF
>TRBV4-3|TRBD1|14|TRBJ2-2|many
TGCGCCAGCAGCCAGGGACAGGGGGTCGGGGAGCTGTTTTTT
CASSQGQGVGELFF
>TRBV6-2/TRBV6-3|TRBD1|16|TRBJ2-5|many
TGTGCCAGCAGTTCCAGGGGGCGCGGATCACGAGAGACCCAGTACTTC
CASSSRGRGSRETQYF
>TRBV27|TRBD1|13|TRBJ1-5|few
TGTGCCAGCCGCGGACAGGGATCTTCGTCCCAGCATTTT
CASRGQGSSSQHF
>TRBV14|.|15|TRBJ2-3|.
TGTGCCAGCAGCCTTATTGGGAAACCCACAGATACGCAGTATTTT
CASSLIGKPTDTQYF
>TRBV28|.|15|TRBJ1-4|.
TGTGCCAGCAGTACCATAGGGGGGTTGAGGGAAAAACTGTTTTTT
CASSTIGGLREKLFF
>TRBV29-1|TRBD1|16|TRBJ1-1|many
TGCAGCGTTGAAGGGGGACAGGGGACCCGAGGTACTGAAGCTTTCTTT
CSVEGGQGTRGTEAFF
>TRBV29-1|.|15|TRBJ1-2|.
TGCAGCGTTGAAATACCGGGACAAGCAAAGAGGAGCTACACCTTC
CSVEIPGQAKRSYTF
>TRBV11-2|.|13|TRBJ2-1|few
TGTGCCAGCAGCAGGTGGGATCGGGATGAGCAGTTCTTC
CASSRWDRDEQFF